The 5 T cell receptor beta chains presented below share a single source sample, sequenced in a study of blood T cells in healthy people across ages. The second PCR ran about 7 to 12 cycles with a sample-barcoded 5' primer and J-beta primers. MiXCR, run by TCRdb on the 5' RACE reads, gives a single entry per CDR3 protein. The sample includes about a million distinct CDR3 sequences, approximately 50% seen only once; the top ten take over 20%. Sequenced sample: blood. The receptors come from a woman aged 55 to 70 in good health.

About this clonotype itself: This likely came from a read error, as a far larger clone is one base away. This chain connects TRBV7-8 to TRBJ2-6, with D possibly called TRBD1 or TRBD2 (5 bases each). CDR3 length: 14 amino acids. Germline CDR1 SGHVS, CDR2 FQNEAQ. CDR3 protein: CASSLASGANILTF. The CDR3, as DNA: TGTGCCAGCAGCTTAGCTTCCGGGGCCAACATCCTGACTTTC.

CDR3 DNA: TGCGCCAGCAGCCAAGTTGCTAGCGGGGCCGCTCAGTTCTTC. It is translated as CASSQVASGAAQFF. The genes are TRBV4-3 and TRBJ2-1; 9 nucleotides agree with TRBD2. The germline gives CDR1 LGHNA, CDR2 YSLEER. This CDR3 is 14 amino acids long. V shed 1 base, J shed 13 bases, and the junction held 8 bases outside the gene matches.

This clonotype has at least ten counts. This sequence joins TRBV10-3 and TRBJ2-7, with TRBD2 identical over 9 bases. V trimming: 0 bases; J trimming: 2 bases; junction bases outside the gene matches: 5. CDR3 length equals 16 residues. Germline V lookup: CDR1 ENHRY, CDR2 SYGVKD. This CDR3 is CAISESSGRGTYEQYF. In DNA, the CDR3 is TGTGCCATCAGTGAGTCTAGCGGGAGAGGTACCTACGAGCAGTACTTC.

This clonotype has only a few counts. The J gene is TRBJ2-4, the V gene TRBV15, with D possibly TRBD1 on 6 matching bases. The CDR3 spans 19 residues. The V gene's germline CDR1 is LNHNV and CDR2 YYDKDF (reference sequence). Trimming took 4 bases from V and 1 from J, leaving 23 bases between them. This CDR3 reads CATSKVAGVFSGAKNIQYF. DNA of the CDR3: TGTGCCACCAGCAAAGTGGCAGGGGTTTTTTCCGGGGCCAAAAACATTCAGTACTTC.

The table lists this clonotype with a count of one. The genes are TRBV27 and TRBJ2-3; D perhaps matches TRBD2 (5 bases). The CDR3 runs 15 residues. The germline CDR1 and CDR2 sequences are MNHEY and SMNVEV (reference sequence). V was shortened by 1 base and J by 4 bases, with 12 bases between the two germline ends. The CDR3: CASSLLMRAADTQYF. Here the CDR3 DNA reads TGTGCCAGCAGTTTATTGATGAGGGCGGCAGATACGCAGTATTTT.